One and the same sample provided the 14 T cell receptor beta chains below, sequenced in a study of T cells in Graves' hyperthyroidism and ophthalmopathy. RNA transcripts gave rise to amplified TCR beta CDR3 regions. HTBI primers were the set used in a first-round RT-PCR of the TCR CDR3. TCRdb re-analysed the multiplex PCR reads in MiXCR, keeping a single row per CDR3 protein. This sample carries approximately 600,000 distinct CDR3 sequences, approximately 15% of them seen once, and the ten largest clones take roughly 4.5%. The sequenced sample consisted of blood. These receptors originate from a woman between 40 and 55 years old with Graves' ophthalmopathy.

This clonotype showed up many times. The chain carries TRBV6-2 or TRBV6-3 and TRBJ1-6; D unclear. The CDR3 consists of 13 residues. The V end was cut by 7 bases, the J end by 6 bases, with 10 bases between. Per the germline V gene, CDR1 is MNHEY and CDR2 is SVGEGT. Here the CDR3 DNA reads TGTGCCAGCAACCCAGGTGTTAATTCACCCCTCCACTTT. Its translation: CASNPGVNSPLHF.

This clonotype was found many times. This chain uses TRBV3-1 with TRBJ2-5, with unresolved D. From germline, CDR1 is LGHDT and CDR2 YNNKEL (reference sequence). The CDR3 runs 13 residues. Trimming pared 7 bases from V and 2 bases from J, leaving 11 bases between. The CDR3 reads CASTTTRQETQYF. The CDR3 DNA reads as TGTGCCAGCACCACGACAAGGCAAGAGACCCAGTACTTC.

In this sample, this clonotype turned up many times. V usage is TRBV28 and J usage is TRBJ2-7; TRBD2 matches at 11 bases. Trimming took 7 bases from V and 6 from J; bases not matched to a gene: 11. The CDR3 covers 15 residues. Per the germline V gene, CDR1 is MDHEN and CDR2 is SYDVKM. CDR3 DNA: TGTGCCAGCACCCGGATAGCGGGAGGGCCGGGCGAGCAGTACTTC. It is translated as CASTRIAGGPGEQYF.

There are a few counts of this clonotype. The chain joins TRBV27 to TRBJ2-7, with 10 bases that match TRBD2. The CDR3 is 13 residues long. The germline gives CDR1 MNHEY, CDR2 SMNVEV (reference sequence). V trimming: 6 bases; J trimming: 6 bases; junction bases outside the gene matches: 5. This chain's CDR3 is CASRPAGGGEQYF. CDR3 DNA sequence: TGTGCCAGCAGGCCAGCGGGAGGGGGCGAGCAGTACTTC.

This clonotype was counted ten times or more. V and J are TRBV27 and TRBJ2-7; 11 nucleotides agree with TRBD2. From germline, CDR1 is MNHEY and CDR2 SMNVEV (reference sequence). This CDR3 contains 16 residues. V was pared by 5 bases and J by 7 bases, with 13 bases of the junction left unmatched. CDR3 loop: CASSPLVAGGPGEQYF. The CDR3 coding sequence is TGTGCCAGCAGTCCCTTAGTAGCGGGAGGGCCGGGGGAGCAGTACTTC.

This clonotype was detected ten times or more. J is TRBJ2-5 and V is TRBV30, with 12 bases lining up with TRBD2. The germline V gene has CDR1 GTSNPN and CDR2 SVGIG (reference sequence). This CDR3 has 13 residues. V lost 7 bases to trimming and J lost 5 bases; unmatched junction nucleotides: 5. The CDR3 here is CASSGRADETQYF. The CDR3 DNA reads as TGTGCCTCTAGCGGGAGGGCCGATGAGACCCAGTACTTC.

Many counts were recorded for this clonotype. This rearrangement joins TRBV7-9 to TRBJ2-7, with a weak D call TRBD2 (5 bases). The CDR3 has 15 amino acids. CDR1 is SEHNR and CDR2 is FQNEAQ in the germline V gene (reference sequence). V was shortened by 4 bases and J by 2 bases, with 15 bases between the two germline ends. CDR3 coding DNA: TGTGCCAGCAGCTCGGGATCCGGGATGGCCTACGAGCAGTACTTC. Encoded protein: CASSSGSGMAYEQYF.

This chain uses TRBV27 with TRBJ1-1; D perhaps matches TRBD1 (5 bases). V was cut by 2 bases and J by 6 bases, with 10 bases left in between. The germline CDR1 and CDR2 sequences are MNHEY and SMNVEV (reference sequence). The CDR3 has 13 residues. CDR3 DNA sequence: TGTGCCAGCAGTTTAAGTACACAGGCTGAAGCTTTCTTT. It encodes CASSLSTQAEAFF.

In this sample, this clonotype turned up many times. V and J are TRBV29-1 and TRBJ2-7, with 9 bases fitting TRBD1. Germline V lookup: CDR1 SQVTM, CDR2 ANQGSEA. The CDR3 contains 15 residues. V dropped 0 bases and J dropped 2; count of bases not matched to a gene: 5. The CDR3 region is CSVEDGTGSTYEQYF. The CDR3 DNA reads TGCAGCGTTGAAGATGGGACAGGGAGTACCTACGAGCAGTACTTC.

This clonotype was seen a few times. The chain links TRBV6-1 to TRBJ2-5; 10 nucleotides agree with TRBD1. The CDR3 is 15 residues long. V lost 6 bases and J lost 0; bases outside the gene matches: 4. From germline, CDR1 is MNHNS and CDR2 SASEGT. This CDR3 is CASRATGGNQETQYF. In nucleotides, the CDR3 is TGTGCCAGCAGGGCGACAGGGGGCAACCAAGAGACCCAGTACTTC.

This clonotype was found a few times. The germline gene is not matched at one end of the junction; a read error may be the cause. J is TRBJ2-7 and V is TRBV28, with D possibly called TRBD1 or TRBD2 (5 bases each). CDR3 length equals 13 residues. CDR1 MDHEN and CDR2 SYDVKM come from the germline V gene. The chain's CDR3 is CTSSRDGSYEQYF. CDR3 sequence (DNA): TGTACCAGCAGTCGGGACGGCTCCTACGAGCAGTACTTC.

This clonotype was seen ten or more times. The rearrangement links TRBV7-3 to TRBJ2-2; maybe TRBD2 (5 bases). This CDR3 has 15 amino acids. Trimming left V 5 bases short and J 2 bases short, with 12 bases between. Germline CDR1 reads SGHTA; CDR2 reads FQGTGA. In DNA, the CDR3 is TGTGCCAGCAGCCGAGGGCCGACCAACACCGGGGAGCTGTTTTTT. It is translated as CASSRGPTNTGELFF. The whole variable domain, filled in from reference TRBV7-3 and TRBJ2-2, reads GAGVSQTPSNKVTEKGKYVELRCDPISGHTALYWYRQSLGQGPEFLIYFQGTGAADDSGLPNDRFFAVRPEGSVSTLKIQRTERGDSAVYLCASSRGPTNTGELFFGEGSRLTVL.

This clonotype has ten or more counts. The chain joins TRBV11-2 to TRBJ1-2; tentatively, D is TRBD1 (6 bases). Deletions cut 5 bases from V and 1 base from J, with 11 bases between. This CDR3 is 14 amino acids long. CDR1 SGHAT and CDR2 FQNNGV come from the germline V gene. DNA of the CDR3: TGTGCCAGCAGCCTAATGGACAGTAACTATGGCTACACCTTC. This sequence encodes CASSLMDSNYGYTF.

J is TRBJ1-6 and V is TRBV6-1; no definite D call. Germline V gene lookup returns CDR1 MNHNS and CDR2 SASEGT. This CDR3 has 14 amino acids. Trimming shortened V by 6 bases and J by 7 bases, and 13 bases separated the two germline ends. DNA for the CDR3: TGTGCCAGCAGCCTAGGGTTGTTCAATTCACCCCTCCACTTT. Translated: CASSLGLFNSPLHF.